The present T cell receptor beta chain was sequenced within a study of spatial heterogeneity in lung cancer. The time point was: sample taken at primary tumor resection. Whole RNA came from tumor, nontumor lung or frozen PBMC and was sequenced without being sorted. TCRdb independently ran MiXCR on the 5' RACE reads; one entry per CDR3 protein. The sample contains roughly 49,000 distinct CDR3 sequences, around 6.7% of which appear only once. J was trimmed by 4 bases and V by 5 bases; bases with no gene match: 9. This CDR3 comprises 16 residues. Germline-derived CDR1 and CDR2 are SEHNR and FQNEAQ (reference sequence). This clonotype was seen ten or more times.

This clonotype was obtained from a female donor with early-stage non-small cell lung cancer. V gene TRBV7-9 combines with J gene TRBJ1-5, with 9 positions matching TRBD1. The sequencing here drew on PBMCs, taken at surgery. The CDR3 DNA reads as TGTGCCAGCAGCCCGGGACAGGGTGGGAGAAATCAGCCCCAGCATTTT. Translated, it gives CASSPGQGGRNQPQHF.